One and the same sample provided the 20 T cell receptor beta chains below, sequenced in a study of blood T cell repertoires in COVID-19. Produced via immunoSEQ multiplex PCR; TCRdb's table is partial and in-frame only. Among roughly 180,000 clones, about nine tenths were seen once, and the ten largest hold 2% to 2.5%. Material: PBMCs or T cells enriched from blood (not recorded which). These receptors all stem from a woman between 25 and 40 years old who had recovered from COVID-19.

This clone was seen only once. This chain uses TRBV19 with TRBJ1-6; D remains unclear. The length of the CDR3 is 16 residues. Trimming stripped 1 base from V and 6 bases from J, with 13 bases between. Per germline, CDR1 LNHDA and CDR2 SQIVND (reference sequence). The CDR3 nucleotides read TGTGCCAGTAGTATAGGCGGCAGCGGCTTTAATTCACCCCTCCACTTT. This translates into CASSIGGSGFNSPLHF. Variable domain in full (rest from reference TRBV19 and TRBJ1-6): DGGITQSPKYLFRKEGQNVTLSCEQNLNHDAMYWYRQDPGQGLRLIYYSQIVNDFQKGDIAEGYSVSREKKESFPLTVTSAQKNPTAFYLCASSIGGSGFNSPLHFGNGTRLTVT.

This chain joins TRBV6-5 and TRBJ1-2; the D is unclear. V dropped 5 bases and J dropped 0 bases, with 13 bases sitting between them. Per germline, CDR1 MNHEY and CDR2 SVGAGI. The CDR3 covers 15 residues. Here the CDR3 reads CASSIMGPTNYGYTF. CDR3 coding DNA: TGTGCCAGCAGTATTATGGGCCCTACTAACTATGGCTACACCTTC.

CDR3 region: CATSDGLAGVLYEQFF. The CDR3 DNA is TGTGCCACCAGTGATGGACTAGCGGGAGTATTATATGAGCAGTTCTTC. The genes are TRBV24-1 and TRBJ2-1; 13 bases align to TRBD2. Germline V lookup: CDR1 KGHDR, CDR2 SFDVKD. The junction had 6 bases not matched to a gene; V was cut back by 3 bases and J by 8 bases. This CDR3 is 16 amino acids long.

The chain joins TRBV5-6 to TRBJ1-1, with a tentative D call TRBD1 (5 bases). Germline V lookup: CDR1 SGHDT, CDR2 YYEEEE. This CDR3 contains 14 residues. Deletions cut 5 bases from V and 0 bases from J, with 11 bases between. CDR3 in DNA: TGTGCCAGCAGTCGCGACAGATTGAACACTGAAGCTTTCTTT. Protein: CASSRDRLNTEAFF.

The chain employs TRBV30 and TRBJ1-1; 8 bases agree with TRBD1. Per germline, CDR1 GTSNPN and CDR2 SVGIG (reference sequence). The CDR3 covers 11 residues. CDR3 region: CATDRDSEAFF. CDR3 coding DNA: TGTGCTACGGACAGGGACTCTGAAGCTTTCTTT.

V usage is TRBV7-9 and J usage is TRBJ2-2; no firm D call. This CDR3 comprises 15 residues. V lost 2 bases and J 2 bases, leaving 9 bases between the germline ends. Germline V gene lookup returns CDR1 SEHNR and CDR2 FQNEAQ (reference sequence). CDR3 protein: CASSLNSRNTGELFF. The CDR3 nucleotides are TGTGCCAGCAGCTTAAATTCGAGAAACACCGGGGAGCTGTTTTTT.

The rearrangement joins TRBV14 to TRBJ2-2; TRBD2 agrees at 10 bases. J gave up 7 bases and V 0 bases, and 8 bases lay outside the gene matches. This CDR3 has 17 residues. Per germline, CDR1 SGHDN and CDR2 FVKESK. In DNA form, the CDR3 reads TGTGCCAGCAGCCAAGATCTACTAGCGGGGTTAGTCGGGGAGCTGTTTTTT. Its protein is CASSQDLLAGLVGELFF.

The chain uses TRBV18 and TRBJ1-1; 12 nucleotides align to TRBD1. V shed 1 base and J 5 bases; nucleotides not matched to a gene: 8. The CDR3 contains 17 residues. Germline CDR1 is KGHSH and CDR2 is LQKENI. CDR3 in amino acids: CASSPLGTGGKGTEAFF. DNA for the CDR3: TGTGCCAGCTCACCACTCGGGACAGGGGGCAAGGGGACTGAAGCTTTCTTT.

Here the CDR3 DNA reads TGTGCCAGCAGCTTAGAACGGGTCATATACGAGCAGTACTTC. As protein: CASSLERVIYEQYF. The gene calls are TRBV11-2 and TRBJ2-7, with D uncertain. The CDR3 extends over 14 amino acids. The V end was cut by 0 bases, the J end by 4 bases, with 10 bases between. In germline, CDR1 is SGHAT, CDR2 FQNNGV.

The chain carries TRBV19 and TRBJ1-3; TRBD1 is a possible D gene (5 bases). The V end was cut by 10 bases, the J end by 2 bases, with 9 bases between. Per germline, CDR1 LNHDA and CDR2 SQIVND (reference sequence). The CDR3 runs to 12 residues. The CDR3: CAIRTPGNTIYF. DNA of the CDR3: TGTGCCATTAGGACACCTGGAAACACCATATATTTT.

This clone showed up just once. This sequence joins TRBV9 and TRBJ2-7; 7 bases fit TRBD1. Germline V gene sequence: CDR1 SGDLS, CDR2 YYNGEE. The CDR3 extends over 15 amino acids. V shed 4 bases and J 0 bases; nucleotides not matched to a gene: 7. CDR3 sequence reads: CASSPTGTVSYEQYF. In DNA, the CDR3 is TGTGCCAGCAGCCCAACCGGGACAGTCTCCTACGAGCAGTACTTC.

This clone was counted between two and nine times. The V gene is TRBV6-1, the J gene TRBJ2-3; 9 bases align to TRBD2. The CDR3 has 15 amino acids. J lost 1 base, V lost 1 base, and 0 bases had no gene match. Germline CDR1 is MNHNS and CDR2 is SASEGT. The CDR3 DNA sequence: TGTGCCAGCAGTGAAGAGCGGGGGGGCACAGATACGCAGTATTTT. Translated, it gives CASSEERGGTDTQYF.

This rearrangement joins TRBV5-1 to TRBJ1-4; TRBD1 matches 9 bases. Germline V gene sequence: CDR1 SGHRS, CDR2 YFSETQ. V lost 2 bases and J lost 5; bases outside the gene matches: 4. The CDR3 is 15 residues long. The CDR3 DNA reads TGCGCCAGCAGCTTCGGGACAGGGCGAAATGAAAAACTGTTTTTT. It codes for CASSFGTGRNEKLFF.

The rearrangement links TRBV3-1 (or the pseudogene TRBV3-2) to TRBJ1-2; D call uncertain. V lost 0 bases and J 5 bases, leaving 19 bases between the germline ends. This CDR3 is 17 amino acids long. Germline CDR1 is LGHDT and CDR2 is YNNKEL (reference sequence). The DNA for the CDR3 is TGTGCCAGCAGCCAAGATCCGGGTGAGACGGATAAATATGGCTACACCTTC. It yields the protein CASSQDPGETDKYGYTF.

This clone is deemed medium-sized. The chain is built from TRBV11-3 and TRBJ2-1; TRBD2 aligns across 11 bases. Germline loops: CDR1 SGHNT, CDR2 YENEEA. The CDR3 has 14 residues. V trimming: 5 bases; J trimming: 8 bases; junction bases outside the gene matches: 5. CDR3 in amino acids: CASSPSSGRDEQFF. CDR3 sequence (DNA): TGTGCCAGCAGCCCAAGTAGCGGGAGGGATGAGCAGTTCTTC. The whole variable domain, remainder taken from reference TRBV11-3 and TRBJ2-1, is EAGVVQSPRYKIIEKKQPVAFWCNPISGHNTLYWYLQNLGQGPELLIRYENEEAVDDSQLPKDRFSAERLKGVDSTLKIQPAELGDSAVYLCASSPSSGRDEQFFGPGTRLTVL.

V and J are TRBV6-5 and TRBJ1-2; D is undetermined. Trimming stripped 2 bases from V and 2 bases from J, with 12 bases between. Germline V gives CDR1 MNHEY, CDR2 SVGAGI. CDR3 length: 15 amino acids. CDR3 bases: TGTGCCAGCAGTTACCGCCGACCGACAAACTATGGCTACACCTTC. It codes for CASSYRRPTNYGYTF.

The chain is built from TRBV15 and TRBJ1-2; no clear D. CDR1 is LNHNV and CDR2 is YYDKDF in the germline V gene (reference sequence). The V end was cut by 0 bases, the J end by 10 bases, with 15 bases between. The CDR3 is made up of 14 amino acids. DNA for the CDR3: TGTGCCACCAGCAGAGATTATGGTGCTCTATCCTACACCTTC. Amino acid sequence: CATSRDYGALSYTF.

V and J are TRBV7-9 and TRBJ2-2; TRBD2 matches 14 bases. CDR1 and CDR2 (germline): SEHNR, FQNEAQ (reference sequence). CDR3 length equals 16 residues. V lost 4 bases and J lost 5; bases outside the gene matches: 3. The DNA for the CDR3 is TGTGCCAGCAGCTCCGGACTAGCGGGAGGAACCGGGGAGCTGTTTTTT. This gives the protein CASSSGLAGGTGELFF.

The sample holds one count of this clone. The chain links TRBV5-1 to TRBJ1-1; the match to TRBD1 covers 10 bases. This CDR3 has 14 amino acids. The trim removed 4 bases at V and 6 bases at J, leaving 6 bases unmatched. Germline CDR1 is SGHRS and CDR2 is YFSETQ. This CDR3 reads CASSLRDRGSEAFF. The CDR3 DNA reads TGCGCCAGCAGCCTCCGGGACAGGGGATCTGAAGCTTTCTTT.

The V call is TRBV3-1 (or the pseudogene TRBV3-2), the J call TRBJ2-7; D is perhaps TRBD1 (5 bases). The CDR3 has 15 residues. Looked up from germline, CDR1 is LGHDT and CDR2 is YNNKEL (reference sequence). Trimming removed 2 bases at V and 1 base at J, with 12 bases between. CDR3 bases: TGTGCCAGCAGCCAAACCCCAGGGCAGTCCTACGAGCAGTACTTC. Translating it yields CASSQTPGQSYEQYF.